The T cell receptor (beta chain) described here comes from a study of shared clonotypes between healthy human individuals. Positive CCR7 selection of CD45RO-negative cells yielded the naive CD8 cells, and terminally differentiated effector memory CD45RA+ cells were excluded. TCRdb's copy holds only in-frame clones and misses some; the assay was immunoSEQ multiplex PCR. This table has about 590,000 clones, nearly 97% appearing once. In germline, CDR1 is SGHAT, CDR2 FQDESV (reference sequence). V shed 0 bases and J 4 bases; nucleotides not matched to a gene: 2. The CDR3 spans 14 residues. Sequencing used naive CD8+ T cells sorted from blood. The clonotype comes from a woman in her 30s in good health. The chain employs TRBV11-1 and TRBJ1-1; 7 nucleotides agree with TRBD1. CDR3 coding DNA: TGTGCCAGCAGCTTAGCGGAGGGGGCCACTGAAGCTTTCTTT. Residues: CASSLAEGATEAFF.